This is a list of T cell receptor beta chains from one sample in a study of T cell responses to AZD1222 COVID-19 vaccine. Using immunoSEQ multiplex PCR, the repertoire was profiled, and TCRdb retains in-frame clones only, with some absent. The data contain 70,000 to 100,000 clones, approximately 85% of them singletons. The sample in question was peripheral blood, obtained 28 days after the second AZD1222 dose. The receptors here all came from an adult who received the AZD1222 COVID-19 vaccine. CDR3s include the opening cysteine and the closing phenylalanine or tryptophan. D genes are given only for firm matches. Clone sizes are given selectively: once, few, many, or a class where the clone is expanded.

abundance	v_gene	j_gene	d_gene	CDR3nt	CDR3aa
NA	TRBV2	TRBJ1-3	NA	TGTGCCAGCAGTCCTATTAATATACCAGGAAACACCATATATTTT	CASSPINIPGNTIYF
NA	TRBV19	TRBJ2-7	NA	TGTGCCAGTAGTATCGGGATTATGTCCTACGAGCAGTACTTC	CASSIGIMSYEQYF
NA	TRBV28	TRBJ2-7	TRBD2	TGTGCCAGCAGTCACCCCGGGACTAGCGGGGGGACCGCCTACGAGCAGTACTTC	CASSHPGTSGGTAYEQYF
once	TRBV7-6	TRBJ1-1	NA	TGTGCCAGCAGCTCAGGGGTACGAGGTGAAGCTTTCTTT	CASSSGVRGEAFF
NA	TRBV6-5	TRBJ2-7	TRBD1	TGTGCCAGCAACCGACAGGGGGCAAATGAGCAGTACTTC	CASNRQGANEQYF
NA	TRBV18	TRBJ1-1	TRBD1	TGTGCCAGCTCACCGCTTTTGGGACAGGGGGGCTCGGGGGCTGAAGCTTTCTTT	CASSPLLGQGGSGAEAFF
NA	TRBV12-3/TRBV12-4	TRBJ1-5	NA	TGTGCCAGCATGCAGGGTTACAATCAGCCCCAGCATTTT	CASMQGYNQPQHF
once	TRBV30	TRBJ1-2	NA	TGTGCCTGGAGTGGATTGGACGGACGAAACTATGGCTACACCTTC	CAWSGLDGRNYGYTF
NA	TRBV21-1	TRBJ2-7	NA	TGTGCCAGCAGCAAAGTTTGGGAGTCCTACGAGCAGTACTTC	CASSKVWESYEQYF
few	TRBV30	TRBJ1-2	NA	TGTGCCTGGAGGCTTTTCTATGGCTACACCTTC	CAWRLFYGYTF
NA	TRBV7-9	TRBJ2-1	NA	TGTGCCAGCAGCTCGTTAGCGGACGGTACCTACAATGAGCAGTTCTTC	CASSSLADGTYNEQFF
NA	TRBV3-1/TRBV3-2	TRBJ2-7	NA	TGTGCCAGCAGCCAAGGCCCCCAGCGGGTGTCGGTCTACGAGCAGTACTTC	CASSQGPQRVSVYEQYF
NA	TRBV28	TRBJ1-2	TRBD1	TGTGCCAGCAGTCTGACAGGGTTCGATGGCTACACCTTC	CASSLTGFDGYTF
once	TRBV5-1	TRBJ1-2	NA	TGCGCCAGCAGCTTGACCAGGGGTGACTATGGCTACACCTTC	CASSLTRGDYGYTF
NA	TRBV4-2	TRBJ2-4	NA	TGTGCCAGCAGCCAACCAGGGACTGGGGTAGCCAAAAACATTCAGTACTTC	CASSQPGTGVAKNIQYF
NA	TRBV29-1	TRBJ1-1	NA	TGCAGCGTTGACCTTGGGGACAAACAAGCTTTCTTT	CSVDLGDKQAFF
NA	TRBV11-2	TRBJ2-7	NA	TGTGCCAGCAGGTTAGGGACGGAGTGGTTCCACGAGCAGTACTTC	CASRLGTEWFHEQYF
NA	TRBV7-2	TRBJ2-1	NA	TGTGCCAGCACAGACTATCGTGAGCAGTTCTTC	CASTDYREQFF